The 19 T cell receptor beta chains below were found in one sample sequenced in a study of T cells in Graves' hyperthyroidism and ophthalmopathy. Regions amplified from RNA transcripts were the TCR beta CDR3 regions. First-round RT-PCR with HTBI primers amplified the TCR CDR3 region. One entry per CDR3 protein results from TCRdb running MiXCR on the multiplex PCR reads. Among 350,000 or so distinct CDR3 sequences listed, roughly 23% were seen once. The sample comprised blood. All receptors come from a woman aged 50 to 60 with Graves' hyperthyroidism.

V and J are TRBV5-1 and TRBJ1-1; 10 bases agree with TRBD1. CDR1 and CDR2 (germline): SGHRS, YFSETQ. This CDR3 is built from 15 residues. V shed 0 bases, J shed 9 bases, and the junction held 8 bases outside the gene matches. The DNA for the CDR3 is TGCGCCAGCAGCTTGGCCAGGACAGGGGGTAATAAAGCTTTCTTT. Translation gives CASSLARTGGNKAFF.

In its sample, this clonotype was seen many times. The J gene is TRBJ1-2, the V gene TRBV28; 7 nucleotides match TRBD1. This CDR3 contains 13 residues. Trimming cost V 5 bases and J 2 bases; bases outside gene matches: 2. Per germline, CDR1 MDHEN and CDR2 SYDVKM. CDR3 residues: CASSRQGNYGYTF. CDR3 in DNA: TGTGCCAGCAGTCGACAGGGAAACTATGGCTACACCTTC.

This clonotype was found a few times. The chain joins TRBV20-1 to TRBJ1-4; D is perhaps TRBD1 (5 bases). The CDR3 consists of 14 residues. V was cut by 0 bases and J by 5 bases, with 10 bases left in between. The germline V gene encodes CDR1 DFQATT and CDR2 SNEGSKA (reference sequence). CDR3 loop: CSARDGTANEKLFF. CDR3 DNA: TGCAGTGCTAGAGACGGGACGGCGAATGAAAAACTGTTTTTT.

This clonotype showed up many times. The chain recombines TRBV6-1 with TRBJ2-4; 13 nucleotides align to TRBD2. With V trimmed by 5 bases and J by 5 bases, 3 bases remained unmatched. CDR3 size: 15 residues. From germline, CDR1 is MNHNS and CDR2 SASEGT. In DNA form, the CDR3 reads TGTGCCAGCAGTAAACTAGCGGGGGGGCAAAACATTCAGTACTTC. Residues: CASSKLAGGQNIQYF.

This clonotype was found many times. This chain links TRBV6-1 with TRBJ1-1; 7 positions match TRBD1. This CDR3 is 15 amino acids long. CDR1 and CDR2 (germline): MNHNS, SASEGT. Losses at the gene ends were 5 bases for V and 5 bases for J; bases not matched to a gene: 11. CDR3 DNA sequence: TGTGCCAGCAGTTCCCGACAGGGAAGATGGACTGAAGCTTTCTTT. This gives the protein CASSSRQGRWTEAFF.

At least ten counts were recorded for this clonotype. This sequence joins TRBV15 and TRBJ2-1; 7 bases agree with TRBD2. CDR1 and CDR2 from the germline V gene are LNHNV and YYDKDF (reference sequence). Germline trimming cut 0 bases from V and 12 bases from J; bases unmatched to any gene: 14. The CDR3 sequence is 16 residues long. CDR3 protein: CATSRDLGGGGSSQFF. Written as DNA, the CDR3 is TGTGCCACCAGCAGAGATCTGGGGGGGGGAGGGAGCTCGCAGTTCTTC.

In its sample, this clonotype was seen a few times. The junction and the germline gene differ at one end; a read error may be behind it. J is TRBJ2-2 and V is TRBV14, with TRBD2 matching 13 bases. In germline, CDR1 is SGHDN, CDR2 FVKESK. This CDR3 comprises 19 residues. CDR3 protein: CASSQAAGTSGAHTGELFF. The CDR3, as DNA: TGTGCCAGCAGTCAAGCAGCGGGGACTAGCGGGGCCCACACCGGGGAGCTGTTTTTT.

The chain is built from TRBV5-1 and TRBJ1-1; 7 bases align to TRBD1. This CDR3 is 15 amino acids long. Germline trimming cut 6 bases from V and 4 bases from J; bases unmatched to any gene: 12. Germline CDR1 reads SGHRS; CDR2 reads YFSETQ. This CDR3 is CASTLWGRGGTEAFF. The CDR3 DNA follows: TGCGCCAGCACTCTATGGGGCAGGGGGGGCACTGAAGCTTTCTTT.

This clonotype was seen only a few times. The chain uses TRBV6-2 or TRBV6-3 and TRBJ1-2; D might be TRBD1 (6 bases). V gave up 5 bases and J gave up 3 bases, with 10 bases separating them. CDR1 and CDR2 from the germline V gene are MNHEY and SVGEGT. The CDR3 is 13 residues long. The CDR3 nucleotides read TGTGCCAGCAGTGCACAGGGCCACTATGGCTACACCTTC. Translation: CASSAQGHYGYTF.

This clonotype was recorded at least ten times. The chain uses TRBV2 and TRBJ1-1; D not certain. Germline V gene data show CDR1 as SNHLY and CDR2 as FYNNEI. There are 14 residues in the CDR3. V gave up 3 bases and J gave up 0 bases, with 8 bases separating them. The CDR3 loop reads CASSEVGMNTEAFF. CDR3 sequence (DNA): TGTGCCAGCAGTGAGGTGGGGATGAACACTGAAGCTTTCTTT.

This clonotype appeared many times. J is TRBJ2-5 and V is TRBV28; no definite D call. Germline CDR1 and CDR2: MDHEN and SYDVKM. Trimming removed 5 bases at V and 5 bases at J, with 15 bases between. This CDR3 has 14 residues. The DNA for the CDR3 is TGTGCCAGCAGTCCGACCCTCCCACGGGAGACCCAGTACTTC. It codes for CASSPTLPRETQYF.

This clonotype was observed a handful of times. The V and J genes are TRBV30 and TRBJ1-2; D is ambiguous. CDR1 and CDR2 (germline): GTSNPN, SVGIG (reference sequence). The V end lost 0 bases, the J end lost 7 bases, and 12 bases lay between the germline ends. The CDR3 has 13 amino acids. Here the CDR3 reads CAWSVLELGGYTF. The CDR3 DNA sequence: TGTGCCTGGAGTGTTTTGGAATTGGGTGGCTACACCTTC.

This clonotype was counted ten times or more. The rearrangement uses TRBV2 and TRBJ2-2, with TRBD1 matching 10 bases. The trim removed 7 bases at V and 6 bases at J, leaving 2 bases unmatched. The CDR3 is 13 residues long. Germline lookup yields CDR1 SNHLY and CDR2 FYNNEI. CDR3 region: CASKGQGAGELFF. CDR3 DNA: TGTGCCAGCAAAGGACAGGGGGCCGGGGAGCTGTTTTTT.

J is TRBJ2-2 and V is TRBV3-1, with 8 bases matching TRBD2. With 3 bases clipped from V and 2 bases from J, the junction kept 11 bases outside the gene matches. The germline V gene has CDR1 LGHDT and CDR2 YNNKEL (reference sequence). The CDR3 is 18 residues long. CDR3 sequence (DNA): TGTGCCAGCAGCCATCGGGCTAGCGGGCCCTCTAACACCGGGGAGCTGTTTTTT. It encodes CASSHRASGPSNTGELFF.

CDR3 nucleotide sequence: TGTGCCTGGAGTGTAAGGCAGGGCGACTATGGCTACACCTTC. Its protein is CAWSVRQGDYGYTF. V is TRBV30 and J is TRBJ1-2, with D perhaps matching TRBD1 (5 bases). The germline gives CDR1 GTSNPN, CDR2 SVGIG (reference sequence). V lost 0 bases, J lost 3 bases, and 11 bases lay in between. CDR3 size: 14 residues. Looking up the rest from reference TRBV30 and TRBJ1-2 gives the full variable domain: SQTIHQWPATLVQPVGSPLSLECTVEGTSNPNLYWYRQAAGRGLQLLFYSVGIGQISSEVPQNLSASRPQDRQFILSSKKLLLSDSGFYLCAWSVRQGDYGYTFGSGTRLTVV.

This clonotype was counted a few times. The chain combines TRBV5-1 with TRBJ2-2, with 8 bases matching TRBD2. Germline V CDR1 and CDR2: SGHRS, YFSETQ. The CDR3 runs to 15 residues. The J segment lost 2 bases and the V segment lost 1 base, leaving 1 base of the junction unmatched. The DNA for the CDR3 is TGCGCCAGCAGCTTGACTAGCGGAAACACCGGGGAGCTGTTTTTT. This sequence encodes CASSLTSGNTGELFF.

At least ten counts were recorded for this clonotype. The gene calls are TRBV12-3 or TRBV12-4 and TRBJ2-3, with TRBD2 as a possible D gene (6 bases). V lost 6 bases, J lost 0 bases, and 16 bases lay in between. The CDR3 is 16 amino acids. CDR3 in DNA: TGTGCCAGCAGGTCGTATAGCGGAGCTAGCACAGATACGCAGTATTTT. As protein: CASRSYSGASTDTQYF.

In its sample, this clonotype was seen many times. The gene calls are TRBV13 and TRBJ2-7; D may correspond to TRBD1 or TRBD2 (5 bases each). Germline V gene lookup returns CDR1 PRHDT and CDR2 FYEKMQ (reference sequence). V was shortened by 5 bases and J by 3 bases, with 23 bases between the two germline ends. This CDR3 region has 17 residues. In DNA form, the CDR3 reads TGTGCCAGCAGCCAGTCCGATATGGGGGAGAGTGGCTACGAGCAGTACTTC. It encodes CASSQSDMGESGYEQYF.

This clonotype was seen repeatedly, ten times or more. The V and J genes are TRBV5-1 and TRBJ1-1, with 10 positions matching TRBD1. Per germline, CDR1 SGHRS and CDR2 YFSETQ. Trimming removed 4 bases from V and 4 bases from J; junction bases left unmatched: 4. The CDR3 totals 14 residues. The CDR3 sequence: CASSRTGGFTEAFF. The CDR3 DNA follows: TGCGCCAGCAGCAGGACAGGGGGTTTCACTGAAGCTTTCTTT.